This entry lists 30 T cell receptor beta chains sequenced from one sample in a study of T cell changes during pregnancy in multiple sclerosis (dated by TCRdb to between 2018 and 2020). Receptor libraries were prepared by the immunoSEQ multiplex PCR assay. Imported from immuneACCESS, the table was reduced by TCRdb to in-frame sequences with V and J called. These copies leave out some clones; in studies compared against another copy, an unresolved V gene accounts for under half, and the cause of the remainder is not known. In this sample the table shows 60,000 to 85,000 clones, roughly 94% of which occur a single time. About 0.5% of the sample rests with the top ten. Here the sequenced sample was peripheral blood, taken in the third trimester of pregnancy. Source of these receptors: a female donor with multiple sclerosis, enrolled in a pregnancy study.

This clone was seen just once. The rearrangement joins TRBV9 to TRBJ2-1, with unresolved D. In germline, CDR1 is SGDLS, CDR2 YYNGEE. V was cut by 2 bases and J by 8 bases, with 14 bases left in between. The CDR3 extends over 14 amino acids. CDR3 loop: CASSVTWAVDEQFF. As DNA, the CDR3 is TGTGCCAGCAGCGTGACCTGGGCTGTAGATGAGCAGTTCTTC. The whole variable domain, filled in from reference TRBV9 and TRBJ2-1, reads DSGVTQTPKHLITATGQRVTLRCSPRSGDLSVYWYQQSLDQGLQFLIQYYNGEERAKGNILERFSAQQFPDLHSELNLSSLELGDSALYFCASSVTWAVDEQFFGPGTRLTVL.

V gene TRBV5-6 combines with J gene TRBJ2-5; D remains ambiguous. The germline V and J ends were trimmed by 4 bases and 0 bases, with 16 bases remaining between them. Germline V gene sequence: CDR1 SGHDT, CDR2 YYEEEE. The CDR3 runs to 16 residues. The CDR3 region has the DNA TGTGCCAGCAGCCCCTTTGCACCCGGGTACCAAGAGACCCAGTACTTC. Protein: CASSPFAPGYQETQYF.

The gene calls are TRBV7-2 and TRBJ2-5; TRBD2 aligns across 12 bases. The trim removed 1 base at V and 5 bases at J, leaving 8 bases unmatched. Germline V gene lookup returns CDR1 SGHTA and CDR2 FQGNSA. The CDR3 consists of 17 residues. CDR3 bases: TGTGCCAGCAGCTTAGTTGCTAGCGGGGGGGCCAGGGAGACCCAGTACTTC. Translation gives CASSLVASGGARETQYF.

V and J are TRBV2 and TRBJ1-4; tentatively, D is TRBD1 (5 bases). CDR3 length equals 15 residues. Trimming stripped 7 bases from V and 3 bases from J, with 15 bases between. Looked up from germline, CDR1 is SNHLY and CDR2 is FYNNEI. CDR3 region: CASTNSGVANEKLFF. The CDR3 DNA is TGTGCCAGCACCAATTCGGGGGTGGCTAATGAAAAACTGTTTTTT.

The rearrangement links TRBV10-3 to TRBJ2-7, with D perhaps TRBD2 (6 bases). V lost 0 bases and J 3 bases, leaving 12 bases between the germline ends. Germline lookup yields CDR1 ENHRY and CDR2 SYGVKD. The length of the CDR3 is 15 residues. In DNA form, the CDR3 reads TGTGCCATCAGTGAGTCGGAGGGTACAAGCTACGAGCAGTACTTC. Translating it yields CAISESEGTSYEQYF.

This CDR3 is CASSLEVWGGPNEQYF. The CDR3 nucleotides are TGTGCCAGCAGCTTAGAAGTATGGGGAGGGCCAAACGAGCAGTACTTC. The rearrangement uses TRBV7-2 and TRBJ2-7; 7 bases are shared with TRBD2. Trimming cost V 1 base and J 5 bases; bases outside gene matches: 11. The CDR3 has 16 amino acids. Looked up from germline, CDR1 is SGHTA and CDR2 is FQGNSA.

The chain combines TRBV6-1 with TRBJ1-3; D is uncertain. Germline CDR1 and CDR2: MNHNS and SASEGT. Trimming stripped 4 bases from V and 0 bases from J, with 7 bases between. The length of the CDR3 is 14 residues. CDR3 bases: TGTGCCAGCAGTGTTGGCGGCTCTGGAAACACCATATATTTT. It is translated as CASSVGGSGNTIYF.

The V call is TRBV10-3, the J call TRBJ1-1; 7 nucleotides match TRBD1. J was trimmed by 7 bases and V by 3 bases; bases with no gene match: 2. Per germline, CDR1 ENHRY and CDR2 SYGVKD. CDR3 length equals 12 residues. CDR3 in DNA: TGTGCCATCAGTGACGGGACAGATGAAGCTTTCTTT. Translation: CAISDGTDEAFF.

The J gene is TRBJ2-2, the V gene TRBV6-4; TRBD2 matches 8 bases. V shed 3 bases, J shed 5 bases, and the junction held 2 bases outside the gene matches. Germline values: CDR1 MRHNA, CDR2 SNTAGT. The CDR3 runs 14 residues. CDR3 nucleotides: TGTGCCAGCAGTGAATCGGGAGGGACCGGGGAGCTGTTTTTT. It specifies CASSESGGTGELFF.

The rearrangement links TRBV9 to TRBJ1-2, with D perhaps TRBD1 (6 bases). This CDR3 spans 14 amino acids. Germline CDR1 SGDLS, CDR2 YYNGEE. Between the trimmed V and J ends, which lost 4 bases and 6 bases, there was a span of 16 bases. The CDR3 DNA reads TGTGCCAGCAGCCCCACAGGGTCGTTTGATGGCTACACCTTC. It encodes CASSPTGSFDGYTF.

V gene TRBV9 combines with J gene TRBJ1-2; 8 bases are shared with TRBD1. The trim removed 4 bases at V and 7 bases at J, leaving 6 bases unmatched. Germline V lookup: CDR1 SGDLS, CDR2 YYNGEE. The CDR3 has 13 residues. CDR3 sequence reads: CASSPTGGFGYTF. The CDR3 DNA is TGTGCCAGCAGCCCTACAGGGGGATTTGGCTACACCTTC.

The genes are TRBV5-1 and TRBJ2-3; 10 bases are shared with TRBD2. CDR1 is SGHRS and CDR2 is YFSETQ in the germline V gene. The CDR3 runs 15 residues. V was clipped by 1 base and J by 5 bases; unmatched bases: 4. The CDR3 loop is CASSLSGGAEDTQYF. In nucleotides, the CDR3 is TGCGCCAGCAGCTTGAGCGGGGGGGCCGAAGATACGCAGTATTTT.

V usage is TRBV9 and J usage is TRBJ1-2; a possible D gene is TRBD1 (5 bases). Trimming shortened V by 4 bases and J by 4 bases, and 20 bases separated the two germline ends. This CDR3 comprises 16 residues. Germline V gene data show CDR1 as SGDLS and CDR2 as YYNGEE. The CDR3 region has the DNA TGTGCCAGCAGCCCTACCGCGGGGAGGGACTCCTATGGCTACACCTTC. Protein sequence: CASSPTAGRDSYGYTF.

The genes are TRBV30 and TRBJ2-2; D may be TRBD2 (6 bases). The CDR3 contains 14 residues. CDR1 and CDR2 from the germline V gene are GTSNPN and SVGIG (reference sequence). V shed 3 bases and J shed 5 bases, with 13 bases lying between them. CDR3 amino acids: CAWRAWLATGELFF. The CDR3 DNA follows: TGTGCCTGGAGGGCCTGGCTAGCGACCGGGGAGCTGTTTTTT.

The CDR3 sequence is CASSYSGREAYGYTF. CDR3 bases: TGTGCCAGCAGTTACTCGGGCAGGGAAGCCTATGGCTACACCTTC. The V and J genes are TRBV6-5 and TRBJ1-2; D is perhaps TRBD1 (5 bases). The CDR3 totals 15 residues. Germline values: CDR1 MNHEY, CDR2 SVGAGI. V lost 0 bases and J 4 bases, leaving 12 bases between the germline ends.

The gene calls are TRBV4-3 and TRBJ2-3; 8 bases are shared with TRBD2. The CDR3 runs to 15 residues. The V segment lost 5 bases and the J segment 6 bases; nucleotides outside the gene matches: 10. Germline CDR1 LGHNA, CDR2 YSLEER. DNA for the CDR3: TGCGCCAGCAGCTTTGGAGGGGCTAGCGGGGATACGCAGTATTTT. It yields the protein CASSFGGASGDTQYF.

The V call is TRBV18, the J call TRBJ2-4; 8 bases fit TRBD1. Trimming at V came to 3 bases and at J to 1 base, leaving 5 bases not matched to a gene. The V gene's germline CDR1 is KGHSH and CDR2 LQKENI. The CDR3 spans 16 residues. CDR3 protein: CASSPQGALAKNIQYF. The CDR3 DNA is TGTGCCAGCTCACCTCAGGGGGCGCTGGCCAAAAACATTCAGTACTTC.

The chain recombines TRBV7-2 with TRBJ2-1; 7 bases fit TRBD1. Trimming took 5 bases from V and 8 from J; bases not matched to a gene: 6. The CDR3 is made up of 13 amino acids. Germline V CDR1 and CDR2: SGHTA, FQGNSA. This chain's CDR3 is CASSLQGTDEQFF. CDR3 sequence (DNA): TGTGCCAGCAGCCTACAGGGGACCGATGAGCAGTTCTTC.

V is TRBV7-2 and J is TRBJ2-3; no definite D call. Trimming stripped 1 base from V and 0 bases from J, with 5 bases between. Germline assignment: CDR1 SGHTA and CDR2 FQGNSA. The CDR3 length is 14 residues. The CDR3 spells CASSLVTSTDTQYF. CDR3 DNA: TGTGCCAGCAGCTTAGTGACTAGCACAGATACGCAGTATTTT.

The chain employs TRBV4-3 and TRBJ1-5; D may be TRBD1 (5 bases). Germline lookup yields CDR1 LGHNA and CDR2 YSLEER. V lost 0 bases, J lost 11 bases, and 20 bases lay in between. This CDR3 is 16 amino acids long. The CDR3 region has the DNA TGCGCCAGCAGCCAAGACCGACAGCAAGGTCGGGGGACCCAGCATTTT. Translation: CASSQDRQQGRGTQHF.

The V and J genes are TRBV6-5 and TRBJ1-2; 7 nucleotides match TRBD1. Germline loops: CDR1 MNHEY, CDR2 SVGAGI. J lost 4 bases, V lost 6 bases, and 5 bases had no gene match. The CDR3 sequence is 13 residues long. The CDR3 sequence is CASRKGTAYGYTF. CDR3 in DNA: TGTGCCAGCAGGAAAGGGACAGCCTATGGCTACACCTTC.

The rearrangement links TRBV2 to TRBJ1-6; 10 positions match TRBD1. Trimming removed 5 bases from V and 7 bases from J; junction bases left unmatched: 2. The CDR3 is made up of 14 amino acids. CDR1 SNHLY and CDR2 FYNNEI come from the germline V gene. The CDR3 DNA sequence: TGTGCCAGCAGTAGGGACAGGGGCAATTCACCCCTCCACTTT. It encodes CASSRDRGNSPLHF.

CDR3 in DNA: TGCGCCAGCAGCTTTACCGGGACTTCGGAGACCCAGTACTTC. It encodes CASSFTGTSETQYF. The V gene is TRBV5-1, the J gene TRBJ2-5; the D gene is possibly TRBD2 (6 bases). The CDR3 is made up of 14 amino acids. V lost 2 bases and J lost 5, with 13 bases in between. Germline V gene data show CDR1 as SGHRS and CDR2 as YFSETQ.

The rearrangement uses TRBV4-3 and TRBJ1-2, with D maybe TRBD1 (6 bases). Per the germline V gene, CDR1 is LGHNA and CDR2 is YSLEER. Trimming cost V 0 bases and J 5 bases, with 10 bases left between them. There are 14 residues in the CDR3. CDR3 loop: CASSQDSRGYGYTF. In nucleotides, the CDR3 is TGCGCCAGCAGCCAAGATAGCAGGGGTTATGGCTACACCTTC.

V gene TRBV7-6 combines with J gene TRBJ2-5, with 9 nucleotides matching TRBD1. CDR1 SGHVS and CDR2 FNYEAQ come from the germline V gene. This CDR3 comprises 15 residues. J lost 1 base, V lost 5 bases, and 5 bases had no gene match. The CDR3 DNA is TGTGCCAGCAGCACCCTGACAGGGGGCCAAGAGACCCAGTACTTC. Amino acids: CASSTLTGGQETQYF.

The chain uses TRBV7-9 and TRBJ1-6; D is uncertain. Trimming cost V 5 bases and J 6 bases, with 11 bases left between them. Germline CDR1 SEHNR, CDR2 FQNEAQ (reference sequence). This CDR3 has 14 amino acids. The CDR3 sequence is CASSPQAINSPLHF. The CDR3 DNA is TGTGCCAGCAGCCCCCAGGCGATTAATTCACCCCTCCACTTT.

V and J are TRBV5-1 and TRBJ2-3; a weak D match, TRBD2 (7 bases). Germline V lookup: CDR1 SGHRS, CDR2 YFSETQ. The V gene lost 4 bases and the J gene lost 0 bases, with 18 bases spanning the gap. The CDR3 consists of 17 residues. This CDR3 reads CASSEGRAGASTDTQYF. The DNA of the CDR3 is TGCGCCAGCAGCGAGGGGAGGGCGGGGGCCAGCACAGATACGCAGTATTTT.

The gene calls are TRBV19 and TRBJ2-2, with 14 nucleotides matching TRBD2. CDR3 length: 15 residues. V was pared by 6 bases and J by 6 bases, with 3 bases of the junction left unmatched. Germline V gene data show CDR1 as LNHDA and CDR2 as SQIVND (reference sequence). The CDR3 sequence is CASSLTSGGAGELFF. The CDR3 nucleotides are TGTGCCAGTAGCCTGACTAGCGGGGGGGCCGGGGAGCTGTTTTTT.

In this sample, this clone turned up a few times. V usage is TRBV10-1 and J usage is TRBJ1-1; 7 bases match TRBD1. J was trimmed by 5 bases and V by 4 bases; bases with no gene match: 4. The CDR3 runs to 13 residues. The V gene's germline CDR1 is WNHNN and CDR2 SYGVQD (reference sequence). The CDR3 reads CASSGTQGTEAFF. In nucleotides, the CDR3 is TGCGCCAGCAGTGGAACACAGGGGACTGAAGCTTTCTTT.

This chain connects TRBV18 to TRBJ1-6, with unresolved D. Germline CDR1 reads KGHSH; CDR2 reads LQKENI. The V end lost 8 bases, the J end lost 8 bases, and 10 bases lay between the germline ends. The CDR3 contains 12 residues. CDR3 region: CASRGGDSPLHF. CDR3 DNA: TGTGCCAGCAGAGGAGGCGATTCACCCCTCCACTTT.